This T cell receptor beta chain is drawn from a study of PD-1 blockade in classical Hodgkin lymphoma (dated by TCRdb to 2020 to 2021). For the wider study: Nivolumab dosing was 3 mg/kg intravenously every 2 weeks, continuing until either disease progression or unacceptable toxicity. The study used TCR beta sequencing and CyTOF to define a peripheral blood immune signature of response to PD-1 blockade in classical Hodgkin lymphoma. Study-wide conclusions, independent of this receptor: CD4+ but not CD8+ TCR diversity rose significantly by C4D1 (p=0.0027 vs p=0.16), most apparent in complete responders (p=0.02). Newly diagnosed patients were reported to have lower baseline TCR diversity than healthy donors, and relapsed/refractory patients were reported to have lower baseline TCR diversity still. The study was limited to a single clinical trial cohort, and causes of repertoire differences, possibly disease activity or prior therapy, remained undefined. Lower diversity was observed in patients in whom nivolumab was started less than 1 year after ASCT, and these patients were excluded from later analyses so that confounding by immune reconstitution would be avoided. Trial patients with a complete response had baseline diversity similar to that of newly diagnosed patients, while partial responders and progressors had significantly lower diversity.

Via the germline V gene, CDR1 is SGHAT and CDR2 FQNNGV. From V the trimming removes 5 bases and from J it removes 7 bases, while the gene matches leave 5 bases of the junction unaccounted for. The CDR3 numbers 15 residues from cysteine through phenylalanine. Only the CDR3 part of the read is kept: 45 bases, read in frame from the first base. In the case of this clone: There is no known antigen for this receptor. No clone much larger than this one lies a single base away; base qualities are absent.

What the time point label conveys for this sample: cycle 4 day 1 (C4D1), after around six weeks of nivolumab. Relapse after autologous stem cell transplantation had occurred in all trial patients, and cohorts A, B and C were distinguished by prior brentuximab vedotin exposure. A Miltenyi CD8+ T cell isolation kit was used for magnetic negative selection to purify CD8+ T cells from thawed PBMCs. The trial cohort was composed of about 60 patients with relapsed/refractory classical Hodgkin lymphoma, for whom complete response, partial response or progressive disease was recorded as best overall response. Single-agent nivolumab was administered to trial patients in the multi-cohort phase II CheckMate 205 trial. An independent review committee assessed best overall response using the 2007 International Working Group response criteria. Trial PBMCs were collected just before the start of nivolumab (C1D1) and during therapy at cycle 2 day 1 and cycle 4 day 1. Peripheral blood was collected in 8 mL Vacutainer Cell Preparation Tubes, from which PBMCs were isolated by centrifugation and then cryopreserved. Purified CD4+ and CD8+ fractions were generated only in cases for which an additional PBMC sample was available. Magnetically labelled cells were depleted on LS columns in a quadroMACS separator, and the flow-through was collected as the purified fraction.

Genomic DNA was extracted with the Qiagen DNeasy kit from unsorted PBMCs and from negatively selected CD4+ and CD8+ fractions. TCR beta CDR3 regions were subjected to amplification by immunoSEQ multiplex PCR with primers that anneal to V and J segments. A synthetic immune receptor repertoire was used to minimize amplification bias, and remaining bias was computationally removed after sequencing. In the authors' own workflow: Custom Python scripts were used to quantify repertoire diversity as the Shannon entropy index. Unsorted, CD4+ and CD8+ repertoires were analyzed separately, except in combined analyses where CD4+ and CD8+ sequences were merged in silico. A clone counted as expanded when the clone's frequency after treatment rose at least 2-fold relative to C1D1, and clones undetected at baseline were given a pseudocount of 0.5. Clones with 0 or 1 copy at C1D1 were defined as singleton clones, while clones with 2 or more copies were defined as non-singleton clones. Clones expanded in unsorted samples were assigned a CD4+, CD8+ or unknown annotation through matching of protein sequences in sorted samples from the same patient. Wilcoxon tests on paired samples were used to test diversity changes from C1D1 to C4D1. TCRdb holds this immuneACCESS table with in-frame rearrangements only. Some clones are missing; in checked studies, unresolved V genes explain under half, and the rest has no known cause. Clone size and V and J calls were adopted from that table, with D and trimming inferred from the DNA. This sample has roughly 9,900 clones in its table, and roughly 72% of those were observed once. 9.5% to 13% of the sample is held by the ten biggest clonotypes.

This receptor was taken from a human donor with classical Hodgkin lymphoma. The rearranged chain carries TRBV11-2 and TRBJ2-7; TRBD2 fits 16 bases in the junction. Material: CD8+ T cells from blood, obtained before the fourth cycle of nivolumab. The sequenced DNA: TGTGCCAGCAGCCCGGGACTAGCGGGGGGGCTTGAGCAGTACTTC. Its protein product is CASSPGLAGGLEQYF.